This TCR beta chain comes out of a study of T cell changes during pregnancy in multiple sclerosis. Profiling relied on immunoSEQ multiplex PCR, and the TCRdb table lists in-frame clones only, not all of them. This sample has 90,000 to 130,000 clones, with 90% to 95% found just once. The CDR3 length is 15 residues. The germline V gene has CDR1 KGHSH and CDR2 LQKENI. V lost 1 base to trimming and J lost 4 bases, with 13 bases between them. The V call is TRBV18, the J call TRBJ1-2; tentatively, D is TRBD1 (6 bases). Source: peripheral blood, taken in the third trimester of pregnancy. The receptor comes from a female donor with multiple sclerosis, enrolled in a pregnancy study. CDR3 loop: CASSPRTEHTYGYTF. CDR3 nucleotides: TGTGCCAGCTCACCACGGACAGAGCACACCTATGGCTACACCTTC.